This T cell receptor beta chain was observed in a study of blood T cell repertoires in COVID-19. From germline, CDR1 is SGHDT and CDR2 YYEEEE. The V gene lost 1 base and the J gene lost 12 bases, with 11 bases spanning the gap. The CDR3 contains 13 residues. Assay used: immunoSEQ multiplex PCR; TCRdb lists only in-frame clones, some missing. This repertoire shows hundreds of thousands of clones, around 90% found once; its top ten account for 0.8% to 0.85%. Sample: peripheral blood. The TCR sequence derives from a man between 18 and 35 years old with COVID-19, enrolled during active disease. V and J are TRBV5-6 and TRBJ1-6; D is unclear. The CDR3 DNA sequence: TGTGCCAGCAGCTTGCGGGGTCATGGACCCCTCCACTTT. It yields the protein CASSLRGHGPLHF.